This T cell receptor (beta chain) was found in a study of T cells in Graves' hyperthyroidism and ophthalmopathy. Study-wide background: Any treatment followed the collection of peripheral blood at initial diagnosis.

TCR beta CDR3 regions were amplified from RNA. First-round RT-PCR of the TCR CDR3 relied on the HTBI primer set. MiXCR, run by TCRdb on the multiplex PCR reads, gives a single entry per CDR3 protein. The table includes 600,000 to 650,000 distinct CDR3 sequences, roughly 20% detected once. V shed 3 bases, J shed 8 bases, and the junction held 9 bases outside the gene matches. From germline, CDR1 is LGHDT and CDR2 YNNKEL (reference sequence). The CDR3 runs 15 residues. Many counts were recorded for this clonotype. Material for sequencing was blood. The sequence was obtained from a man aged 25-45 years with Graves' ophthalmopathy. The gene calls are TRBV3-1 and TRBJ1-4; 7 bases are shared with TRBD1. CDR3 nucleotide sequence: TGTGCCAGCAGCCAGTCGAGGACAGGTGGCGAAAAACTGTTTTTT. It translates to CASSQSRTGGEKLFF. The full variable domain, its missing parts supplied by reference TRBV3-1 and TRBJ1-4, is DTAVSQTPKYLVTQMGNDKSIKCEQNLGHDTMYWYKQDSKKFLKIMFSYNNKELIINETVPNRFSPKSPDKAHLNLHINSLELGDSAVYFCASSQSRTGGEKLFFGSGTQLSVL.